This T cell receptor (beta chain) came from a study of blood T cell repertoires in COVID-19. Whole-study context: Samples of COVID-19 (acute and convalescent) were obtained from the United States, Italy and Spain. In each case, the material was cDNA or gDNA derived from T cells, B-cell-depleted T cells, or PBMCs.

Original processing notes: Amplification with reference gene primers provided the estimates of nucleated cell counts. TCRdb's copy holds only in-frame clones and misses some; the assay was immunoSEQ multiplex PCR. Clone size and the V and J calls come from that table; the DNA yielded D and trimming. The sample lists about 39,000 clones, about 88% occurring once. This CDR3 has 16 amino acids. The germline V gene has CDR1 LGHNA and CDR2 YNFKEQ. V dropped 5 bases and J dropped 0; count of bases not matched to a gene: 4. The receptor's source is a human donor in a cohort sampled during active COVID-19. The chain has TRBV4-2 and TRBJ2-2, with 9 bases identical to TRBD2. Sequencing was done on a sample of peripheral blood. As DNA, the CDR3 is TGTGCCAGCAGCTCTGGCGGGGGGGCGAACACCGGGGAGCTGTTTTTT. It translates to CASSSGGGANTGELFF.